This is a list of T cell receptor beta chains from one sample in a study of blood T cell repertoires in COVID-19. Method: immunoSEQ multiplex PCR; TCRdb's copy keeps in-frame clones and lacks some. Of 250,000 to 350,000 clones in the sample, about nine tenths were seen once. The sample taken for sequencing was peripheral blood. These receptors were collected from a woman aged 45-59 years who had recovered from COVID-19. Each CDR3 is given with its conserved first and last residue. The D gene is left open where the match is weak. Size is stated for part of the rows, as once, few or many counts, or as a class when the clone is expanded.

once,TRBJ1-5,16,NA,TRBV28,TGTGCCAGCACCTCCCGGGGGGGGGTTGGGAATCAGCCCCAGCATTTT,CASTSRGGVGNQPQHF
NA,TRBJ2-5,16,TRBD2,TRBV7-2,TGTGCCAGCAGACTAGGGACTAGCGGGGGGGAAGAGACCCAGTACTTC,CASRLGTSGGEETQYF
NA,TRBJ1-2,12,NA,TRBV6-5,TGTGCCAGCCCGGGGATCAGCTATGGCTACACCTTC,CASPGISYGYTF
NA,TRBJ2-3,12,NA,TRBV28,TGTGCCAGCAGTCTTAGCACAGATACGCAGTATTTT,CASSLSTDTQYF
NA,TRBJ2-1,16,TRBD2,TRBV19,TGTGCCAGTAGTATAGGCTCAGCGGGAGGGACAACTGAGCAGTTCTTC,CASSIGSAGGTTEQFF
NA,TRBJ1-2,14,TRBD1,TRBV6-6,TGTGCCAGCAGCAAACAGGGGGCCCACTATGGCTACACCTTC,CASSKQGAHYGYTF
NA,TRBJ2-2,14,TRBD2,TRBV9,TGTGCCAGCAGGCGGGAGGTTATTGCCGGGGAGCTGTTTTTT,CASRREVIAGELFF
NA,TRBJ2-7,13,NA,TRBV9,TGTGCCAGCAGCGTAGGTGGGGCTCGCGAGCAGTACTTC,CASSVGGAREQYF
few,TRBJ1-5,14,NA,TRBV6-6,TGTGCCAGCAGTTACGAGGGCCGCAATCAGCCCCAGCATTTT,CASSYEGRNQPQHF
NA,TRBJ2-5,13,NA,TRBV6-5,TGTGCCAGCAGTATATCCCGTGTAGAGACCCAGTACTTC,CASSISRVETQYF
NA,TRBJ2-7,15,TRBD2,TRBV19,TGTGCCAGTAGTATGACTAGCGGGGGGGCGGACGAGCAGTACTTC,CASSMTSGGADEQYF
NA,TRBJ1-1,13,NA,TRBV28,TGTGCCAGCAGACCAGACAGGAACACTGAAGCTTTCTTT,CASRPDRNTEAFF
NA,TRBJ1-6,14,NA,TRBV27,TGTGCCAGCAGGGGAGGGCTCTATAATTCACCCCTCCACTTT,CASRGGLYNSPLHF
NA,TRBJ2-3,17,TRBD1,TRBV19,TGTGCCAGTAGTAAACCAACGACAGGGCAACGCACAGATACGCAGTATTTT,CASSKPTTGQRTDTQYF
NA,TRBJ1-2,14,NA,TRBV6-5,TGTGCCAGCACTCCCGGGGGTAGGCAGCGTGGCTACACCTTC,CASTPGGRQRGYTF
NA,TRBJ2-5,16,NA,TRBV6-2/TRBV6-3,TGTGCCAGCAGTTACTCCCAGGACTCCCTTGGAGAGACCCAGTACTTC,CASSYSQDSLGETQYF
NA,TRBJ1-5,15,TRBD1,TRBV19,TGTGCCAGTAGTACGCGGGACAGTCTCCGTCAGCCCCAGCATTTT,CASSTRDSLRQPQHF
NA,TRBJ1-1,14,NA,TRBV3-1/TRBV3-2,TGTGCCAGCAGCCAAGCGCAGGGCAGAACTGAAGCTTTCTTT,CASSQAQGRTEAFF
NA,TRBJ1-5,16,NA,TRBV6-5,TGTGCCAGCAGTTCATCCTTGGAGAGTGGCAATCAGCCCCAGCATTTT,CASSSSLESGNQPQHF
NA,TRBJ2-1,15,TRBD2,TRBV3-1/TRBV3-2,TGTGCCAGCAGCCCCTTAGCGGGAGGGCCAGGCGAGCAGTTCTTC,CASSPLAGGPGEQFF
once,TRBJ1-2,10,NA,TRBV28,TGTGCCAGCTCGGGTCGGGGCTACACCTTC,CASSGRGYTF
NA,TRBJ1-6,19,NA,TRBV6-6,TGTGCCAGCAGTCGTCAAAGTTCAGGGCACTCTACCCATAATTCACCCCTCCACTTT,CASSRQSSGHSTHNSPLHF
NA,TRBJ2-5,16,TRBD2,TRBV29-1,TGCAGCGTAACCCAAGTCGCGGGGGCGGGGGGAGAGACCCAGTACTTC,CSVTQVAGAGGETQYF
NA,TRBJ2-6,16,NA,TRBV7-9,TGTGCCAGCATGGCTCGCGGGTTACGTGGGGCCAACGTCCTGACTTTC,CASMARGLRGANVLTF
NA,TRBJ2-7,16,NA,TRBV14,TGTGCCAGCAGCCATGGCTCGGCGGCTAGCTCCTACGAGCAGTACTTC,CASSHGSAASSYEQYF
few,TRBJ2-1,16,NA,TRBV7-3,TGTGCCAGCAGCCCCAAAAAGACTAGTTCGTTCCATGAGCAGTTCTTC,CASSPKKTSSFHEQFF
NA,TRBJ2-2,16,NA,TRBV5-1,TGCGCCAGCAGCTTGTCGGACACCCCGAACACCGGGGAGCTGTTTTTT,CASSLSDTPNTGELFF
NA,TRBJ1-6,14,NA,TRBV30,TGTGCCTGGACCCAGGGCAGGGTCGGGTCACCCCTCCACTTT,CAWTQGRVGSPLHF
NA,TRBJ1-2,13,TRBD1,TRBV30,TGTGCCTGGAGCTTGGGACAGGGCGGCGGCTACACCTTC,CAWSLGQGGGYTF
NA,TRBJ2-7,13,NA,TRBV27,TGTGCCAGCAGTTCTCGACAGGAGTACGAGCAGTACTTC,CASSSRQEYEQYF
NA,TRBJ2-7,15,NA,TRBV5-1,TGCGCCAGCAGCTTAACGAGGAGTGGTCGGTACGAGCAGTACTTC,CASSLTRSGRYEQYF
NA,TRBJ2-6,15,TRBD2,TRBV29-1,TGCAGCGTGAGCGGGGGTCCCTCTGGGGCCAACGTCCTGACTTTC,CSVSGGPSGANVLTF
NA,TRBJ1-6,13,NA,TRBV30,TGTGCCTGGGCAGGGGCTGATAATTCACCCCTCCACTTT,CAWAGADNSPLHF
NA,TRBJ1-1,15,TRBD1,TRBV4-3,TGCGCCAGCAGCCATCGACAGGGGGCCGTCACTGAAGCTTTCTTT,CASSHRQGAVTEAFF
NA,TRBJ2-5,13,NA,TRBV28,TGTGCCAGCAATAGGTGGGGAGAAGAGACCCAGTACTTC,CASNRWGEETQYF
NA,TRBJ1-2,15,NA,TRBV4-1,TGCGCCAGCAGCCAAGCGGGGAGTCGGCTCTATGGCTACACCTTC,CASSQAGSRLYGYTF
NA,TRBJ2-5,13,TRBD2,TRBV9,TGTGCCAGCAGCGTGGGACTAGGGGAGACCCAGTACTTC,CASSVGLGETQYF
NA,TRBJ1-6,18,TRBD1,TRBV18,TGTGCCAGCTCACCATACACCGACAGGGGAGTCCATAATTCACCCCTCCACTTT,CASSPYTDRGVHNSPLHF
NA,TRBJ2-1,19,TRBD2,TRBV9,TGTGCCAGCCCCCGCGGGGGAGCGGAGGACTTCAGCTCCTACAATGAGCAGTTCTTC,CASPRGGAEDFSSYNEQFF
NA,TRBJ1-1,15,NA,TRBV3-1/TRBV3-2,TGTGCCAGCAGCCAAGGACACACGGGGGACACTGAAGCTTTCTTT,CASSQGHTGDTEAFF
NA,TRBJ1-6,15,NA,TRBV7-9,TGTGCCAGCAGCCCCCTCGGACAGCTCAATTCACCCCTCCACTTT,CASSPLGQLNSPLHF
NA,TRBJ2-5,16,NA,TRBV19,TGTGCCAGTAGTATAGGGGGCAGGGTGCCCCAAGAGACCCAGTACTTC,CASSIGGRVPQETQYF
NA,TRBJ2-7,16,NA,TRBV7-2,TGTGCCAGCAGCTTAGTAGGTGGGAGTATCGCCTACGAGCAGTACTTC,CASSLVGGSIAYEQYF
NA,TRBJ1-5,15,TRBD1,TRBV18,TGTGCCAGCTCGCGGGGACAGGGGGTAGATCAGCCCCAGCATTTT,CASSRGQGVDQPQHF
once,TRBJ2-3,15,TRBD2,TRBV29-1,TGCAGCGTCGCCTGGCGGGGGATAAGGACAGATACGCAGTATTTT,CSVAWRGIRTDTQYF
NA,TRBJ1-4,15,TRBD1,TRBV28,TGTGCCAGCAGTTTATGGAGGACAGGGGATGAAAAACTGTTTTTT,CASSLWRTGDEKLFF
NA,TRBJ2-1,11,NA,TRBV6-5,TGTGCCAGCAGCCGACTGAATGAGCAGTTCTTC,CASSRLNEQFF
NA,TRBJ1-2,17,NA,TRBV5-4,TGTGCCAGCAGCTTGGCGGGAGTTTGGTGGACCGGGTATGGCTACACCTTC,CASSLAGVWWTGYGYTF
NA,TRBJ1-2,14,NA,TRBV6-1,TGTGCCAGCAGTGACCGGAGGGCCATTATGATCTACACCTTC,CASSDRRAIMIYTF
NA,TRBJ1-2,14,TRBD1,TRBV6-2/TRBV6-3,TGTGCCAGCAGTCGGGACAGTGGGGGCTATGGCTACACCTTC,CASSRDSGGYGYTF
NA,TRBJ1-1,13,TRBD1,TRBV9,TGTGCCAGCAGCGTAGCAGGGGGCGCTGAAGCTTTCTTT,CASSVAGGAEAFF
NA,TRBJ2-1,14,TRBD2,TRBV29-1,TGCAGCGTTGTGTCGGGAGGCCGCTACAATGAGCAGTTCTTC,CSVVSGGRYNEQFF
NA,TRBJ1-2,16,NA,TRBV3-1/TRBV3-2,TGTGCCAGCAGCCAACCTGCCGCCCAGGGGTTTCGGGGCTACACCTTC,CASSQPAAQGFRGYTF
NA,TRBJ1-2,14,NA,TRBV4-1,TGCGCCAGCAGCCAAGGTCGGGGATCCTATGGCTACACCTTC,CASSQGRGSYGYTF
NA,TRBJ2-4,17,NA,TRBV19,TGTGCCAGTAGTATAAATCGGGGGATTCGGCCCAAAAACATTCAGTACTTC,CASSINRGIRPKNIQYF